This TCR beta chain was retrieved from a study of blood T cell repertoires in COVID-19. Study summary: Whether acute or convalescent, the COVID-19 samples came from the United States, Italy and Spain. T cells, B-cell-depleted T cells, or PBMCs provided the cDNA or gDNA that served as material.

Participants' reported clinical history set cohort assignment. Method: immunoSEQ multiplex PCR; TCRdb's copy keeps in-frame clones and lacks some. This table holds about 140,000 clones, about 90% found once. The sequence came from a man in his sixties who had recovered from COVID-19. What was sequenced was PBMCs or T cells enriched from blood (not recorded which).

CDR3 amino acids: CASSTGLEQFF. The CDR3 coding sequence is TGTGCCAGCAGCACGGGACTTGAGCAGTTCTTC. This chain joins TRBV7-9 and TRBJ2-1; a possible D gene is TRBD2 (6 bases). Germline values: CDR1 SEHNR, CDR2 FQNEAQ (reference sequence). Trimming left V 5 bases short and J 9 bases short, with 8 bases between. The CDR3 is made up of 11 amino acids.